Detailed here is one T cell receptor (beta chain). This specimen belongs to a study of blood T cell repertoires in COVID-19. Using immunoSEQ multiplex PCR, the repertoire was profiled, and TCRdb retains in-frame clones only, with some absent. The repertoire has about 110,000 clones, more than 65% of them found once; the top ten carry roughly 7.9%. This clonotype originated in an elderly woman with active or convalescent COVID-19. The specimen was peripheral blood.

The CDR3 DNA sequence: TGTGCCAGCAGCAAGGGACAGGGGGCGAGAGATACGCAGTATTTT. It translates to CASSKGQGARDTQYF. The chain links TRBV9 to TRBJ2-3; the match to TRBD1 covers 12 bases. CDR1 and CDR2 (germline): SGDLS, YYNGEE. J was trimmed by 5 bases and V by 4 bases; bases with no gene match: 5. The CDR3 totals 15 residues.